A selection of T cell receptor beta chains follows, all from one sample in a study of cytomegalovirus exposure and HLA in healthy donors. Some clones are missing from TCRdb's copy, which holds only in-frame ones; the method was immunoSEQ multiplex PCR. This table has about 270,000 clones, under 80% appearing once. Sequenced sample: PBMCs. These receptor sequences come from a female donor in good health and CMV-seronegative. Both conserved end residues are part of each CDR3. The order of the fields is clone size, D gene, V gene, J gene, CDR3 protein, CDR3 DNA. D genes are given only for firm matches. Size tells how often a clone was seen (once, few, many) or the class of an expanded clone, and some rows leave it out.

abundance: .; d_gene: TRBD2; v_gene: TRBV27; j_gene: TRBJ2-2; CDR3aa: CATKQAGAFTGELFF; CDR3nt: TGTGCCACAAAACAAGCGGGAGCCTTCACCGGGGAGCTGTTTTTT
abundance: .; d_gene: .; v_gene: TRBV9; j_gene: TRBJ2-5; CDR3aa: CASSVGGIQETQYF; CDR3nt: TGTGCCAGCAGCGTAGGAGGTATCCAAGAGACCCAGTACTTC
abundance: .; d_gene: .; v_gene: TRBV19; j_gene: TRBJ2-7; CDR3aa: CASSTGSYEQYF; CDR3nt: TGTGCCAGTAGTACGGGGTCCTACGAGCAGTACTTC
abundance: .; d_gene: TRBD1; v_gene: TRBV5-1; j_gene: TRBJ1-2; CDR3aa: CASSWGDRADGYTF; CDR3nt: TGCGCCAGCAGCTGGGGAGACAGGGCGGATGGCTACACCTTC
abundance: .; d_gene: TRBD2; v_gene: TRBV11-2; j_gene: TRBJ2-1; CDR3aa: CASSSITGTSIHEQFF; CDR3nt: TGTGCCAGCAGCTCAATAACCGGGACTAGCATACATGAGCAGTTCTTC
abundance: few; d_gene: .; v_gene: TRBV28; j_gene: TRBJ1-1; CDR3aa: CASSKSEANTEAFF; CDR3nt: TGTGCCAGCAGTAAATCCGAGGCGAACACTGAAGCTTTCTTT
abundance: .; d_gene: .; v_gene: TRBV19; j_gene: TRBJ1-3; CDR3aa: CASRPRGSGNTIYF; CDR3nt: TGTGCCAGTAGGCCAAGGGGCTCTGGAAACACCATATATTTT
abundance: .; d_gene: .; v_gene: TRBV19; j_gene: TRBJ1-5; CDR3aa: CASSSLESNQPQHF; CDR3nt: TGTGCCAGTAGTTCCCTGGAGAGCAATCAGCCCCAGCATTTT
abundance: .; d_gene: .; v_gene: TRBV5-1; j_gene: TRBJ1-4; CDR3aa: CASSLSPDVGGKLFF; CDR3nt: TGCGCCAGCAGCTTGTCCCCAGATGTGGGAGGGAAACTGTTTTTT
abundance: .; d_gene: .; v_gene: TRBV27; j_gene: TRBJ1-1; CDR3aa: CASSLDTVGTEAFF; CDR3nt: TGTGCCAGCAGTTTAGACACCGTGGGCACTGAAGCTTTCTTT
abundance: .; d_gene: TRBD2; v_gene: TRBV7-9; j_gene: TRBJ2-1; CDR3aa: CASSNLGLAGGGEQFF; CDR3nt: TGTGCCAGCAGCAACCTCGGTCTAGCGGGAGGGGGTGAGCAGTTCTTC
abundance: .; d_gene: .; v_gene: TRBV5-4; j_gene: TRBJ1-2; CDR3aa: CASSLNRAYGYTF; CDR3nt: TGTGCCAGCAGCCTCAACAGGGCCTATGGCTACACCTTC
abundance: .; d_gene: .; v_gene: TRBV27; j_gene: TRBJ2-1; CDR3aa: CASSLGTEPSEQFF; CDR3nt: TGTGCCAGCAGTTTAGGGACTGAGCCCTCGGAGCAGTTCTTC
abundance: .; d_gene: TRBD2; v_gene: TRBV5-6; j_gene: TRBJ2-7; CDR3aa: CASSLGTSGRAVGEQYF; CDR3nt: TGTGCCAGCAGCTTGGGGACTAGCGGGAGGGCCGTCGGCGAGCAGTACTTC
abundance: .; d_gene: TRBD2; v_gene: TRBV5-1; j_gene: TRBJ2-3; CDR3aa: CASSLLAGGLTDTQYF; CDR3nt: TGCGCCAGCAGCTTACTAGCGGGAGGTCTCACAGATACGCAGTATTTT
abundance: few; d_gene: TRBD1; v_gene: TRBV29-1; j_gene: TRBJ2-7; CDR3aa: CSVRDRGLYEQYF; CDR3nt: TGCAGCGTGCGGGACAGGGGCTTGTACGAGCAGTACTTC
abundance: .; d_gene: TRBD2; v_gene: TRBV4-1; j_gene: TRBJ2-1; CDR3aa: CASSRILAGEYEQFF; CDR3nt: TGCGCCAGCAGCCGAATTCTAGCGGGGGAGTATGAGCAGTTCTTC
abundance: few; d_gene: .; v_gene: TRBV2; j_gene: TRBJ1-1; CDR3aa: CASLNELVNTEAFF; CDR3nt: TGTGCCAGCCTGAACGAGCTGGTGAACACTGAAGCTTTCTTT
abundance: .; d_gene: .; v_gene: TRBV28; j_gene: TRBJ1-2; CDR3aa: CASSLGGYGYTF; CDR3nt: TGTGCCAGCAGCCTGGGGGGCTATGGCTACACCTTC
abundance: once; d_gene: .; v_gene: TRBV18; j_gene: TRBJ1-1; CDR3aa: CASSPSGRNTEAFF; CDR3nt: TGTGCCAGCTCACCAAGTGGGAGGAACACTGAAGCTTTCTTT
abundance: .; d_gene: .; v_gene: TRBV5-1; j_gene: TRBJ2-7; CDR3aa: CASSLAGRARRLGEQYF; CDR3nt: TGCGCCAGCAGCTTGGCCGGAAGGGCGAGGAGGTTAGGCGAGCAGTACTTC
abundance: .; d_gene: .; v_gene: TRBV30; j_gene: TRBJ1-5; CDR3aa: CAWSPGLDQPQHF; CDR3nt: TGTGCCTGGAGTCCCGGACTCGATCAGCCCCAGCATTTT
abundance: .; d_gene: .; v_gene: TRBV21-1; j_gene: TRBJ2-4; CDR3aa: CASSKPQGIAKNIQYF; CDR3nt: TGTGCCAGCAGCAAACCGCAGGGGATAGCCAAAAACATTCAGTACTTC
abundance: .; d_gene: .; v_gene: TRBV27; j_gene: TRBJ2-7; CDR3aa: CASSFKGSSYEQYF; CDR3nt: TGTGCCAGCAGTTTCAAGGGGTCCTCCTACGAGCAGTACTTC
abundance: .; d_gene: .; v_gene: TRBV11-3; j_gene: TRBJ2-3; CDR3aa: CASSTGDTQYF; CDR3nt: TGTGCCAGCAGCACTGGAGATACGCAGTATTTT
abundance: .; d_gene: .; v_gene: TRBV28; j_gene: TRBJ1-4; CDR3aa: CASHRGGGEKLFF; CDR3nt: TGTGCCAGCCATAGGGGTGGAGGGGAAAAACTGTTTTTT
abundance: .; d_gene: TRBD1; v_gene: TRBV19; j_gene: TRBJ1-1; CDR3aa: CASSLTGGMNTEAFF; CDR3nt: TGTGCCAGTAGTTTAACAGGGGGCATGAACACTGAAGCTTTCTTT
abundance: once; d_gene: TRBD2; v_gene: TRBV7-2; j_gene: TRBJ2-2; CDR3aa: CASSLVAGRYTGELFF; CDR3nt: TGTGCCAGCAGCTTAGTAGCGGGACGCTACACCGGGGAGCTGTTTTTT
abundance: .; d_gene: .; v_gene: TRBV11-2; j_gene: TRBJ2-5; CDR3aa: CASRQGTAQETQYF; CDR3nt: TGTGCCAGCAGACAGGGAACCGCCCAAGAGACCCAGTACTTC
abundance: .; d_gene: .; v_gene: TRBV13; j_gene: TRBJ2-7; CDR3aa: CASSLGISRATYEQYF; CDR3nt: TGTGCCAGCAGCTTAGGGATCTCGCGGGCTACCTACGAGCAGTACTTC
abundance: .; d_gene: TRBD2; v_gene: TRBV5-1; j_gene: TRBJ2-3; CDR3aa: CASSQAGGDADTQYF; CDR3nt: TGCGCCAGCAGCCAAGCGGGAGGCGATGCAGATACGCAGTATTTT
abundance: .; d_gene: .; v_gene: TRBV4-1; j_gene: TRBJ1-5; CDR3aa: CASSQGRQGNQPQHF; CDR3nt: TGCGCCAGCAGCCAAGGGCGACAGGGCAATCAGCCCCAGCATTTT
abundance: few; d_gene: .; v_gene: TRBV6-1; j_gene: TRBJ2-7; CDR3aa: CASGDAPLLPPGDF; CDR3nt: TGTGCCAGCGGGGACGCTCCCCTACTACCCCCGGGGGACTTC
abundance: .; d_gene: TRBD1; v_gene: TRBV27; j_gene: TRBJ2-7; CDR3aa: CASSLERGLEQYF; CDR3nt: TGTGCCAGCAGTTTAGAAAGGGGGCTAGAGCAGTACTTC
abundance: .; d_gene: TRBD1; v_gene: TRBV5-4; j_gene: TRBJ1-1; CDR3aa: CASSLDRGNTEAFF; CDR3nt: TGTGCCAGCAGCTTGGACAGGGGAAACACTGAAGCTTTCTTT
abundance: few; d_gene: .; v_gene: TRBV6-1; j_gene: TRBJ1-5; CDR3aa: CASSEADNQPQHF; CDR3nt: TGTGCCAGCAGTGAGGCAGATAATCAGCCCCAGCATTTT
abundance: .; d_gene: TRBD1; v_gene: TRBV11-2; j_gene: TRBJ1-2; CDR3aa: CASSSLTGAYGYTF; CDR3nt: TGTGCCAGCAGCTCCCTGACAGGGGCGTATGGCTACACCTTC
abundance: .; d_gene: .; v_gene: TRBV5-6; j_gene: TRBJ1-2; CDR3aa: CASSLDRTGSWGYTF; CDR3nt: TGTGCCAGCAGCTTGGACAGGACGGGCTCTTGGGGCTACACCTTC
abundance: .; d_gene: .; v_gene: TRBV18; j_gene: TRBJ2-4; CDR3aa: CASSQTRSQNIQYF; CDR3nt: TGTGCCAGCTCACAGACTAGGTCGCAAAACATTCAGTACTTC
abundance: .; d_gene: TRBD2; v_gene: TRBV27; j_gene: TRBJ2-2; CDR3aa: CASREPGLETGELFF; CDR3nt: TGTGCCAGCAGAGAACCGGGACTAGAGACCGGGGAGCTGTTTTTT
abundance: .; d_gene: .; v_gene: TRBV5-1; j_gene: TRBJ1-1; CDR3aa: CASSPSGNTEAFF; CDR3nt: TGCGCCAGCAGCCCTTCGGGGAACACTGAAGCTTTCTTT
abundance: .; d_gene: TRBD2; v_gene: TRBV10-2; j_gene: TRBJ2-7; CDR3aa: CASSAGLVKNEQYF; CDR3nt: TGCGCCAGCAGCGCGGGACTAGTTAAGAACGAGCAGTACTTC
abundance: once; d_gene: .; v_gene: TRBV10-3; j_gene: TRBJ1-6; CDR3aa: CAINDGTKNSPLHF; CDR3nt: TGTGCCATCAATGACGGGACAAAGAATTCACCCCTCCACTTT
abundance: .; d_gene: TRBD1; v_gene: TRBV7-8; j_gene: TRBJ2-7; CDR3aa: CASSTGTGPYEQYF; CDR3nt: TGTGCCAGCAGCACCGGGACAGGCCCCTACGAGCAGTACTTC
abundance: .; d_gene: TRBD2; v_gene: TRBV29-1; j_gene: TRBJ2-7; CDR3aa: CSVEGLAGVSYEQYF; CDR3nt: TGCAGCGTAGAGGGACTAGCGGGAGTCAGCTACGAGCAGTACTTC
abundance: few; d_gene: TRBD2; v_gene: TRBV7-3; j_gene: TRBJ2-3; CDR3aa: CASSRTSGSTDTQYF; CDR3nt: TGTGCCAGCAGCCGGACTAGCGGTAGCACAGATACGCAGTATTTT
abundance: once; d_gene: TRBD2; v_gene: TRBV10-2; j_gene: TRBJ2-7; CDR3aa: CASSDWSGEYYEQYF; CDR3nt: TGCGCCAGCAGTGATTGGAGCGGGGAATACTACGAGCAGTACTTC
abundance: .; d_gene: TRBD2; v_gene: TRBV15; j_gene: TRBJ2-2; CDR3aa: CATSTPGGLAGTGELFF; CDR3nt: TGTGCCACCAGCACCCCCGGGGGGCTAGCGGGAACCGGGGAGCTGTTTTTT
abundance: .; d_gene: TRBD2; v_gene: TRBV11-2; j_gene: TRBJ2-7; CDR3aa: CASSFIAGGLYEQYF; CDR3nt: TGTGCCAGCAGCTTCATAGCGGGAGGGCTCTACGAGCAGTACTTC
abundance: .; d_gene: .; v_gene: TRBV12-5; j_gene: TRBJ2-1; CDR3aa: CASGPGLISYNEQFF; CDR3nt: TGTGCTAGTGGTCCCGGACTAATCTCCTACAATGAGCAGTTCTTC
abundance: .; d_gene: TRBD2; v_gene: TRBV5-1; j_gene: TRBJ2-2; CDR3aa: CASTSTAGANTGELFF; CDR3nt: TGCGCCAGCACCTCCACGGCGGGAGCGAACACCGGGGAGCTGTTTTTT
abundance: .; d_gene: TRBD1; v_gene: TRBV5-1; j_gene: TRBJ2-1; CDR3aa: CASSLSGTGAPSGNEQFF; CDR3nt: TGCGCCAGCAGCTTGTCAGGGACAGGGGCCCCTTCGGGGAATGAGCAGTTCTTC
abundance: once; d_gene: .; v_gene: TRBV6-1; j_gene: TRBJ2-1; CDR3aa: CASSGEFGNSGEGHNEQFF; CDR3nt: TGTGCCAGCAGTGGGGAATTCGGAAATTCGGGGGAAGGTCACAATGAGCAGTTCTTC
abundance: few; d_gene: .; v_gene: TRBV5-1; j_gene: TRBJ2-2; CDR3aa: CASSLSITGELFF; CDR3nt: TGCGCCAGCAGCTTAAGCATCACCGGGGAGCTGTTTTTT
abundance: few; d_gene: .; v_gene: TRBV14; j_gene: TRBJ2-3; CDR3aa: CASSQVKTDTQYF; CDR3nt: TGTGCCAGCAGCCAAGTTAAAACAGATACGCAGTATTTT